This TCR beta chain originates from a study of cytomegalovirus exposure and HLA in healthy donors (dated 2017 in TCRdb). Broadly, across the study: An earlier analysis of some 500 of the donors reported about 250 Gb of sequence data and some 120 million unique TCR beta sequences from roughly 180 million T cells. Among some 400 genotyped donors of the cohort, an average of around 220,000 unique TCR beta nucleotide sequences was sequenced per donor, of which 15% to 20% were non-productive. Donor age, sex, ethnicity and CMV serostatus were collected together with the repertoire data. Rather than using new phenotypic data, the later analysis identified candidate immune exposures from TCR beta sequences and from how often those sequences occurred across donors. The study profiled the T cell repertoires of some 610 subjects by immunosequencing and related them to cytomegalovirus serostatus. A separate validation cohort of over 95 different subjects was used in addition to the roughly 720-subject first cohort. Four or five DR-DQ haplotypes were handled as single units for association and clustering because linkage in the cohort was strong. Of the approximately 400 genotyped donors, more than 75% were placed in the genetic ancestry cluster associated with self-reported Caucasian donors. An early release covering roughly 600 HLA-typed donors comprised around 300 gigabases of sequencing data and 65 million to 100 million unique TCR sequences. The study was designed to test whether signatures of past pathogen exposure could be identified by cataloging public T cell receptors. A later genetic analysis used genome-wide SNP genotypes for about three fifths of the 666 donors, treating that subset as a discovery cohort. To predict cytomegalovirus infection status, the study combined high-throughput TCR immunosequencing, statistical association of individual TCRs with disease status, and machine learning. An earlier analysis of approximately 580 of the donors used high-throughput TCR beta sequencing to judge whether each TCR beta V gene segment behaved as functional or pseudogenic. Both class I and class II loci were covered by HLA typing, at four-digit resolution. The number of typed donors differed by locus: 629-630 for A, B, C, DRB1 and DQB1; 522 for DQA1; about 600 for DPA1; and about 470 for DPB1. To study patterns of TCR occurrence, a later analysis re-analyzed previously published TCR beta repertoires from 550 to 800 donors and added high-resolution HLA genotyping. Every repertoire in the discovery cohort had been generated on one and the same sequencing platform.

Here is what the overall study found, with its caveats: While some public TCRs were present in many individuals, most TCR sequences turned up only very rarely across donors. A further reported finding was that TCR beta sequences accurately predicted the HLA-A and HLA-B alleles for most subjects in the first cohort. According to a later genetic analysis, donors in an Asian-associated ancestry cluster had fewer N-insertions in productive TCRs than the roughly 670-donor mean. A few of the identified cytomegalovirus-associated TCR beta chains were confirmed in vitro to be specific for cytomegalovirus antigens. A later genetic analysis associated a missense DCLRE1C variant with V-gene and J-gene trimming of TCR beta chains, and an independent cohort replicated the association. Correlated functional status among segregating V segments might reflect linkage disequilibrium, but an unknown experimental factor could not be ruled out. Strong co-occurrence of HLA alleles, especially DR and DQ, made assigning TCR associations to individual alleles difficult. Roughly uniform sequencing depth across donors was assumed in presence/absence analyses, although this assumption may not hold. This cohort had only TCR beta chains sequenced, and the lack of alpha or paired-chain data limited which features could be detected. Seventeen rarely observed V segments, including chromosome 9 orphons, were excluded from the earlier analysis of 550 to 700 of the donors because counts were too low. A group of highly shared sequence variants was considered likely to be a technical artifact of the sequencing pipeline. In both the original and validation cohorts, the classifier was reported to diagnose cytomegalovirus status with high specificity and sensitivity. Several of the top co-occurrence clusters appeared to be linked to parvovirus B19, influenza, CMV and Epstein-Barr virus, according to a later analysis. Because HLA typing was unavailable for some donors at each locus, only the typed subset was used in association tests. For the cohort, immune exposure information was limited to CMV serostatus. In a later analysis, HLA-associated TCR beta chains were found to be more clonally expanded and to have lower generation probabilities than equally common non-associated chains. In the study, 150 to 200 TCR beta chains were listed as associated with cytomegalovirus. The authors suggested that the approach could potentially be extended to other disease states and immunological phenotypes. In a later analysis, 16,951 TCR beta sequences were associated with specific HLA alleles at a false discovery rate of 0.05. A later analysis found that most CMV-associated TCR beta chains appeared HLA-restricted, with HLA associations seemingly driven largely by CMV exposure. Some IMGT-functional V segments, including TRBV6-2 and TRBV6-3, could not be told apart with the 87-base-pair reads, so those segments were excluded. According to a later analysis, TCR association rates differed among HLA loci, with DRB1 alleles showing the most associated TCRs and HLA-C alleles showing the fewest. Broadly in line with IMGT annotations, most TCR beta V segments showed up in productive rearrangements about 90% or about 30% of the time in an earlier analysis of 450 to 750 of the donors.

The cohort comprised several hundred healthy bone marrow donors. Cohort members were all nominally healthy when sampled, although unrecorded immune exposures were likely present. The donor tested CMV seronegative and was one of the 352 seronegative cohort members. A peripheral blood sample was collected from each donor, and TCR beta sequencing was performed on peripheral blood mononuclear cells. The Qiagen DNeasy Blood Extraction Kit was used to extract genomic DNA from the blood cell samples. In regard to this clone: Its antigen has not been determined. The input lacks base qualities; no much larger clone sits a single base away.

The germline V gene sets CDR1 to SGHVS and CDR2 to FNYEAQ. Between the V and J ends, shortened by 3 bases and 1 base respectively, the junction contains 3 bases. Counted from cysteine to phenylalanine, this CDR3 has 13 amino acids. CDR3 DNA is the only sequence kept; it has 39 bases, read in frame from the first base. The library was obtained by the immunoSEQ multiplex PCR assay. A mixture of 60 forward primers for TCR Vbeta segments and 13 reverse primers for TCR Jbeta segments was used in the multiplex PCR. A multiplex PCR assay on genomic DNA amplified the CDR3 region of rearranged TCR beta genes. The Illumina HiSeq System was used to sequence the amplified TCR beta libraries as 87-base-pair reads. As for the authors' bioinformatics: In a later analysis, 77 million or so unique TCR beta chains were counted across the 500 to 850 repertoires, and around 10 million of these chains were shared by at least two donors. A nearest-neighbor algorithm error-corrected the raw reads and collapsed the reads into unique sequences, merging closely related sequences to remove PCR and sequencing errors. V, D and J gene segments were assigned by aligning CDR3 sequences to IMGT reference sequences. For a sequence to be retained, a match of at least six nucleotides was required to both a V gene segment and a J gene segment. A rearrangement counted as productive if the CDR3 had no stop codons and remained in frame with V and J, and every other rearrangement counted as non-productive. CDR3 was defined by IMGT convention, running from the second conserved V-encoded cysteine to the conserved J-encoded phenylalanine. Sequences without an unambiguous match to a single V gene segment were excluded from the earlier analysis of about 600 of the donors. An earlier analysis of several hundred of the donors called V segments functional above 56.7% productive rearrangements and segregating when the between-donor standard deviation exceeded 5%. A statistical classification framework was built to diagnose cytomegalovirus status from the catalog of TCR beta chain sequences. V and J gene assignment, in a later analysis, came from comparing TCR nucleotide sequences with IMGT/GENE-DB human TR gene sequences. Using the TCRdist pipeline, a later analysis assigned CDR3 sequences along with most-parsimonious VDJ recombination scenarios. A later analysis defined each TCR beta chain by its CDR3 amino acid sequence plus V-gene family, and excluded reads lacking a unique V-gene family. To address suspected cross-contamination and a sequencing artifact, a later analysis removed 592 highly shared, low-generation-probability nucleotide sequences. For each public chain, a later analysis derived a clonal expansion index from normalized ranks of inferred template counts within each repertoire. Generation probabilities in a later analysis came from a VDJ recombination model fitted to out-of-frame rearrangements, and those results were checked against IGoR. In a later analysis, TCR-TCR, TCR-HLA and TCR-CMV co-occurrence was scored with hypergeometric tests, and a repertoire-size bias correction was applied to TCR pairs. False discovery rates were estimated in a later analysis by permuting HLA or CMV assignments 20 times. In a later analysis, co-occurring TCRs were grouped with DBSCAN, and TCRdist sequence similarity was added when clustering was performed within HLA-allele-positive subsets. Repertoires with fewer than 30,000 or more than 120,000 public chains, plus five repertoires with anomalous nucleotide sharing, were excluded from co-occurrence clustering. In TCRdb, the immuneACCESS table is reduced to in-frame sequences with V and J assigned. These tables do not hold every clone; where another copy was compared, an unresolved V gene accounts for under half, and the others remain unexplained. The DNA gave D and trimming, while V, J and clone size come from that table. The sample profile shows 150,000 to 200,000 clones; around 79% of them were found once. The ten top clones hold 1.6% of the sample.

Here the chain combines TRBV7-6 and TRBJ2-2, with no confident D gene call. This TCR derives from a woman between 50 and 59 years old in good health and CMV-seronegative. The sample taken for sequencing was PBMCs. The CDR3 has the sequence CASSLRNTGELFF. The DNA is TGTGCCAGCAGCTTGAGGAACACCGGGGAGCTGTTTTTT.